Listed here are 19 T cell receptor beta chains from one sample, sequenced in a study of T cell responses to AZD1222 COVID-19 vaccine. Data came from immunoSEQ multiplex PCR; TCRdb stores just in-frame clones and leaves some out. The repertoire consists of approximately 67,000 clones, with about 83% occurring once and the leading ten covering roughly 6.5%. Source: peripheral blood, taken 28 days after the second AZD1222 dose. The receptors were sampled from an adult who received the AZD1222 COVID-19 vaccine.

This chain joins TRBV2 and TRBJ1-1; 8 nucleotides align to TRBD1. With 5 bases clipped from V and 7 bases from J, the junction kept 3 bases outside the gene matches. The CDR3 spans 12 residues. Germline V gene data show CDR1 as SNHLY and CDR2 as FYNNEI. Written as DNA, the CDR3 is TGTGCCAGCAGTCTCGACAGGGGTGAAGCTTTCTTT. Its protein is CASSLDRGEAFF.

The CDR3 reads CASSLERIYGYTF. Written as DNA, the CDR3 is TGCGCCAGCAGCTTGGAACGGATCTATGGCTACACCTTC. This chain links TRBV5-1 with TRBJ1-2, with D uncertain. The CDR3 extends over 13 amino acids. The V end lost 0 bases, the J end lost 4 bases, and 7 bases lay between the germline ends. Germline loops: CDR1 SGHRS, CDR2 YFSETQ.

The gene calls are TRBV7-9 and TRBJ1-1, with D hard to call. V was clipped by 5 bases and J by 10 bases, with 20 bases between them. CDR3 length: 14 residues. The germline V gene has CDR1 SEHNR and CDR2 FQNEAQ (reference sequence). The DNA of the CDR3 is TGTGCCAGCAGCCCCCCCATATTGTTCGGAGGAGCTTTCTTT. Its protein product is CASSPPILFGGAFF.

Comments on this clone: Sequence at one end of the junction differs from germline and may be a read error. The rearrangement uses TRBV27 and TRBJ1-2; maybe TRBD1 (6 bases). Per the germline V gene, CDR1 is MNHEY and CDR2 is SMNVEV (reference sequence). This CDR3 is built from 17 residues. This chain's CDR3 is CASRLWGQGEGNYGYTF. As DNA, the CDR3 is TGTGCCAGCAGGTTATGGGGACAAGGCGAGGGCAACTATGGCTACACCTTC.

In this sample, this clone turned up once. This rearrangement joins TRBV6-5 to TRBJ2-7; D is tentatively TRBD1 or TRBD2 (5 bases each). Per the germline V gene, CDR1 is MNHEY and CDR2 is SVGAGI. This CDR3 region has 13 residues. Trimming pared 4 bases from V and 5 bases from J, leaving 12 bases between. The CDR3: CASSWGISDEQYF. The CDR3 coding sequence is TGTGCCAGCAGTTGGGGGATCTCGGACGAGCAGTACTTC.

The chain uses TRBV7-2 and TRBJ1-1; D gene uncertain. Germline assignment: CDR1 SGHTA and CDR2 FQGNSA. Trimming pared 5 bases from V and 1 base from J, leaving 8 bases between. The CDR3 is 13 amino acids. CDR3 sequence (DNA): TGTGCCAGCAGCACGACGGGGAACACTGAAGCTTTCTTT. It specifies CASSTTGNTEAFF.

The chain has TRBV5-8 and TRBJ2-1; 7 bases agree with TRBD1. Germline V gene lookup returns CDR1 SGHTS and CDR2 YDEGEE. The CDR3 consists of 14 residues. J gave up 3 bases and V 3 bases, and 3 bases lay outside the gene matches. The CDR3 bases are TGTGCCAGCAGCTCCAGGGGGTACTACAATGAGCAGTTCTTC. It specifies CASSSRGYYNEQFF. Drawing the rest from reference TRBV5-8 and TRBJ2-1, the complete variable domain is EAGVTQSPTHLIKTRGQQATLRCSPISGHTSVYWYQQALGLGLQFLLWYDEGEERNRGNFPPRFSGRQFPNYSSELNVNALELEDSALYLCASSSRGYYNEQFFGPGTRLTVL.

V and J are TRBV7-9 and TRBJ2-7; D gene ambiguous. Germline values: CDR1 SEHNR, CDR2 FQNEAQ (reference sequence). Trimming removed 5 bases from V and 2 bases from J, with 13 bases in between. The CDR3 length is 14 residues. The CDR3 sequence: CASSRRTRTYEQYF. In nucleotides, the CDR3 is TGTGCCAGCAGCCGCCGGACCCGGACCTACGAGCAGTACTTC.

V and J are TRBV3-1 (or the pseudogene TRBV3-2) and TRBJ1-1; D gene unclear. CDR3 length: 16 residues. Trimming shortened V by 0 bases and J by 1 base, and 12 bases separated the two germline ends. Per germline, CDR1 LGHDT and CDR2 YNNKEL (reference sequence). As DNA, the CDR3 is TGTGCCAGCAGCCAAGATCAGGCCAGAACGAACACTGAAGCTTTCTTT. Its translation: CASSQDQARTNTEAFF.

The sample holds one count of this clone. The CDR3 loop is CASSPKPGRSNQPQHF. The CDR3 DNA reads as TGTGCCAGCAGCCCCAAACCAGGGCGGAGCAATCAGCCCCAGCATTTT. The chain recombines TRBV3-1 (or the pseudogene TRBV3-2) with TRBJ1-5; D possibly corresponds to TRBD1 (5 bases). The V gene's germline CDR1 is LGHDT and CDR2 YNNKEL (reference sequence). The CDR3 spans 16 residues. The V end lost 4 bases, the J end lost 1 base, and 14 bases lay between the germline ends.

The rearrangement joins TRBV7-6 to TRBJ2-7, with D tentatively TRBD1 (5 bases). The ends were cut back, 1 base at V and 8 bases at J, with 18 bases in the middle. CDR1 SGHVS and CDR2 FNYEAQ come from the germline V gene. The CDR3 is 15 amino acids. In DNA, the CDR3 is TGTGCCAGCAGCTTAGTGTATAGGGGCAGCCGACAGCAGTACTTC. It codes for CASSLVYRGSRQQYF.

The chain carries TRBV7-2 and TRBJ2-7; tentative D call: TRBD1 (5 bases). The germline V and J ends were trimmed by 4 bases and 3 bases, with 16 bases remaining between them. Per the germline V gene, CDR1 is SGHTA and CDR2 is FQGNSA. The CDR3 loop spans 15 amino acids. The chain's CDR3 is CASSSYAQGLYEQYF. CDR3 bases: TGTGCCAGCAGCTCCTATGCGCAGGGTCTCTACGAGCAGTACTTC.

This chain uses TRBV28 with TRBJ1-3; 7 bases map to TRBD1. Trimming took 6 bases from V and 5 from J; bases not matched to a gene: 7. Germline loops: CDR1 MDHEN, CDR2 SYDVKM. The CDR3 sequence is 14 residues long. The CDR3 coding sequence is TGTGCCAGCAGATTCCTAGGGGGCCGAAACACCATATATTTT. Amino acids: CASRFLGGRNTIYF.

The table lists this clone with a count of one. The chain has TRBV5-6 and TRBJ1-2; possibly TRBD1 for D (6 bases). The CDR3 loop spans 14 amino acids. V shed 4 bases and J shed 8 bases, with 18 bases lying between them. Germline V gene data show CDR1 as SGHDT and CDR2 as YYEEEE. In DNA form, the CDR3 reads TGTGCCAGCAGCGTTCCTTACAGGGAAGCAGGCTACACCTTC. It yields the protein CASSVPYREAGYTF.

The genes are TRBV7-2 and TRBJ2-7; no firm D call. The germline V gene encodes CDR1 SGHTA and CDR2 FQGNSA. There are 16 residues in the CDR3. V was pared by 4 bases and J by 4 bases, with 20 bases between. The CDR3: CASSYSRAADSYEQYF. For the CDR3, the DNA is TGTGCCAGCAGCTACTCTAGGGCGGCCGATTCTTACGAGCAGTACTTC.

J is TRBJ2-4 and V is TRBV4-3; a weak D match, TRBD1 (6 bases). Trimming stripped 4 bases from V and 8 bases from J, with 12 bases between. Looked up from germline, CDR1 is LGHNA and CDR2 is YSLEER. The CDR3 totals 13 residues. CDR3 sequence reads: CASSLPGADIQYF. The CDR3 DNA follows: TGCGCCAGCAGCCTGCCAGGGGCTGACATTCAGTACTTC.

The genes are TRBV7-2 and TRBJ2-7; unclear D gene. The V and J ends lost 5 bases and 0 bases respectively, with 14 bases between them. CDR1 and CDR2 from the germline V gene are SGHTA and FQGNSA. This CDR3 region has 15 residues. The CDR3 sequence is CASSPQGRSSYEQYF. DNA for the CDR3: TGTGCCAGCAGCCCTCAAGGTAGGAGCTCCTACGAGCAGTACTTC. Supplemented by reference TRBV7-2 and TRBJ2-7, the full variable domain reads GAGVSQSPSNKVTEKGKDVELRCDPISGHTALYWYRQSLGQGLEFLIYFQGNSAPDKSGLPSDRFSAERTGGSVSTLTIQRTQQEDSAVYLCASSPQGRSSYEQYFGPGTRLTVT.

The gene calls are TRBV5-8 and TRBJ1-3; TRBD1 agrees at 7 bases. The germline gives CDR1 SGHTS, CDR2 YDEGEE. J lost 2 bases, V lost 4 bases, and 3 bases had no gene match. This CDR3 is 14 amino acids long. CDR3: CASSQGQAGNTIYF. The CDR3 DNA sequence: TGTGCCAGCAGCCAAGGACAGGCTGGAAACACCATATATTTT.

This chain joins TRBV2 and TRBJ1-4; TRBD1 aligns across 7 bases. CDR3 length: 15 residues. Germline assignment: CDR1 SNHLY and CDR2 FYNNEI. Trimming removed 6 bases from V and 3 bases from J; junction bases left unmatched: 7. CDR3 loop: CASSPNRGANEKLFF. The CDR3, as DNA: TGTGCCAGCAGCCCCAACAGGGGTGCTAATGAAAAACTGTTTTTT.